Below are 17 T cell receptor beta chains sequenced from a single sample in a study of blood T cell repertoires in COVID-19. Generated by immunoSEQ multiplex PCR, the TCRdb table keeps only in-frame clones and is missing some. The sample shows roughly 40,000 clones, 80% of them seen only once. The source material was peripheral blood. These receptors all come from a man aged 65 to 85 with acute or convalescent COVID-19.

This sequence joins TRBV5-1 and TRBJ2-5; a possible D gene is TRBD2 (5 bases). The germline V and J ends were trimmed by 4 bases and 2 bases, with 18 bases remaining between them. The CDR3 sequence is 16 residues long. In germline, CDR1 is SGHRS, CDR2 YFSETQ. The CDR3 sequence is CASSPSSLGGQETQYF. For the CDR3, the DNA is TGCGCCAGCAGCCCTAGCTCCTTGGGCGGGCAAGAGACCCAGTACTTC.

This clone was observed a single time. The gene calls are TRBV4-1 and TRBJ1-1, with no clear D. Between the trimmed V and J ends, which lost 4 bases and 7 bases, there was a span of 13 bases. This CDR3 spans 13 amino acids. CDR1 and CDR2 (germline): MGHRA, YSYEKL. The CDR3 sequence is CASSPNLGFEAFF. The CDR3 DNA sequence: TGCGCCAGCAGCCCAAACCTCGGGTTTGAAGCTTTCTTT.

Only a few counts were recorded for this clone. V gene TRBV4-1 combines with J gene TRBJ1-2; TRBD1 might be the D (6 bases). CDR1 MGHRA and CDR2 YSYEKL come from the germline V gene. The CDR3 totals 15 residues. Trimming took 0 bases from V and 7 from J, leaving 15 bases between them. CDR3 sequence (DNA): TGCGCCAGCAGCCAAGATCCAGCAGGGGTCCCTGGCTACACCTTC. Its translation: CASSQDPAGVPGYTF.

The chain's CDR3 is CASSDQGWNTEAFF. The CDR3 DNA reads as TGTGCCAGCAGTGATCAGGGGTGGAACACTGAAGCTTTCTTT. The chain has TRBV2 and TRBJ1-1; D might be TRBD1 (6 bases). With 3 bases removed from V and 1 base from J, the gap between germline ends came to 9 bases. The germline gives CDR1 SNHLY, CDR2 FYNNEI. CDR3 size: 14 residues. Based on the CDR3 plus reference TRBV2 and TRBJ1-1, the full variable domain is EPEVTQTPSHQVTQMGQEVILRCVPISNHLYFYWYRQILGQKVEFLVSFYNNEISEKSEIFDDQFSVERPDGSNFTLKIRSTKLEDSAMYFCASSDQGWNTEAFFGQGTRLTVV.

V is TRBV10-3 and J is TRBJ1-1; no firm D call. Germline assignment: CDR1 ENHRY and CDR2 SYGVKD. V lost 6 bases and J 2 bases, leaving 7 bases between the germline ends. This CDR3 spans 12 amino acids. The CDR3 bases are TGTGCCATCAGGTCCACAAACACTGAAGCTTTCTTT. It translates to CAIRSTNTEAFF.

The chain employs TRBV5-5 and TRBJ2-3; 7 bases are shared with TRBD2. With V trimmed by 0 bases and J by 1 base, 2 bases remained unmatched. The CDR3 has 15 residues. Germline lookup yields CDR1 SGHKS and CDR2 YYEKEE (reference sequence). The CDR3 region is CASSLGLAGTDTQYF. CDR3 bases: TGTGCCAGCAGCTTGGGGCTAGCGGGCACAGATACGCAGTATTTT.

This clone occurred a few times. This chain connects TRBV30 to TRBJ2-2; D might be TRBD2 (5 bases). Germline-derived CDR1 and CDR2 are GTSNPN and SVGIG (reference sequence). This CDR3 contains 13 residues. V was pared by 4 bases and J by 7 bases, with 13 bases between. The CDR3 region is CAWMRVSHGELFF. For the CDR3, the DNA is TGTGCCTGGATGAGGGTCTCCCACGGGGAGCTGTTTTTT.

This chain joins TRBV6-2 or TRBV6-3 and TRBJ1-5, with 9 bases lining up with TRBD1. CDR3 length: 15 amino acids. J lost 9 bases, V lost 5 bases, and 11 bases had no gene match. Germline lookup yields CDR1 MNHEY and CDR2 SVGEGT. Here the CDR3 reads CASSPTGGAGSPQHF. The CDR3 DNA is TGTGCCAGCAGTCCCACAGGGGGCGCGGGTTCGCCCCAGCATTTT.

The J gene is TRBJ1-2, the V gene TRBV25-1; perhaps TRBD1 as D (5 bases). Germline assignment: CDR1 MGHDK and CDR2 SYGVNS. CDR3 size: 14 residues. V lost 4 bases to trimming and J lost 4 bases, with 13 bases between them. For the CDR3, the DNA is TGTGCCAGCAGTGGTGACAGAAATTTCTATGGCTACACCTTC. Protein sequence: CASSGDRNFYGYTF.

The chain couples TRBV14 to TRBJ2-2, with D possibly TRBD1 on 6 matching bases. CDR1 is SGHDN, CDR2 FVKESK, per germline. The CDR3 runs to 15 residues. Trimming cost V 4 bases and J 4 bases, with 13 bases left between them. The CDR3 loop is CASSPGQSFTGELFF. The CDR3 nucleotides are TGTGCCAGCAGCCCCGGACAGAGTTTCACCGGGGAGCTGTTTTTT.

This clone was counted once. The genes are TRBV5-1 and TRBJ1-6, with 7 nucleotides matching TRBD1. Germline trimming cut 9 bases from V and 8 bases from J; bases unmatched to any gene: 8. This CDR3 contains 13 residues. Germline values: CDR1 SGHRS, CDR2 YFSETQ. The CDR3 here is CATNQGDDSPLHF. The DNA for the CDR3 is TGCGCCACCAATCAGGGGGACGATTCACCCCTCCACTTT.

The chain links TRBV3-1 (or the pseudogene TRBV3-2) to TRBJ1-6; TRBD1 aligns across 11 bases. CDR1 is LGHDT and CDR2 is YNNKEL in the germline V gene (reference sequence). With 2 bases clipped from V and 2 bases from J, the junction kept 2 bases outside the gene matches. The CDR3 totals 17 residues. CDR3 sequence reads: CASSQRTGGPYNSPLHF. In DNA, the CDR3 is TGTGCCAGCAGCCAAAGGACAGGGGGCCCCTATAATTCACCCCTCCACTTT.

This chain connects TRBV5-4 to TRBJ2-3, with 8 bases lining up with TRBD1. Germline loops: CDR1 SGHNT, CDR2 YYREEE (reference sequence). V lost 4 bases to trimming and J lost 1 base; unmatched junction nucleotides: 5. The CDR3 runs to 15 residues. The CDR3 DNA follows: TGTGCCAGCAGCGGAACGGACAGGGGCACAGATACGCAGTATTTT. Protein sequence: CASSGTDRGTDTQYF. Full variable domain (rest looked up from reference TRBV5-4 and TRBJ2-3): ETGVTQSPTHLIKTRGQQVTLRCSSQSGHNTVSWYQQALGQGPQFIFQYYREEENGRGNFPPRFSGLQFPNYSSELNVNALELDDSALYLCASSGTDRGTDTQYFGPGTRLTVL.

The chain has TRBV11-2 and TRBJ2-3; D is ambiguous. From germline, CDR1 is SGHAT and CDR2 FQNNGV. The CDR3 has 16 amino acids. V dropped 4 bases and J dropped 2 bases, with 16 bases sitting between them. As DNA, the CDR3 is TGTGCCAGCAGCTCGACTCCTCTCCAAGTCACAGATACGCAGTATTTT. Translated, it gives CASSSTPLQVTDTQYF.

V is TRBV30 and J is TRBJ1-2; 8 bases map to TRBD1. The CDR3 has 13 residues. The germline gives CDR1 GTSNPN, CDR2 SVGIG (reference sequence). V was clipped by 2 bases and J by 4 bases; unmatched bases: 3. CDR3 sequence (DNA): TGTGCCTGGAGTCGACAGGGGAGCTATGGCTACACCTTC. As protein: CAWSRQGSYGYTF.

The V gene is TRBV5-6, the J gene TRBJ1-2; no definite D call. Germline CDR1 is SGHDT and CDR2 is YYEEEE. V lost 0 bases to trimming and J lost 8 bases, with 17 bases between them. There are 15 residues in the CDR3. The CDR3 sequence is CASSLAAGQVWGYTF. DNA of the CDR3: TGTGCCAGCAGCTTGGCAGCTGGTCAGGTCTGGGGCTACACCTTC. Drawing the rest from reference TRBV5-6 and TRBJ1-2, the complete variable domain is DAGVTQSPTHLIKTRGQQVTLRCSPKSGHDTVSWYQQALGQGPQFIFQYYEEEERQRGNFPDRFSGHQFPNYSSELNVNALLLGDSALYLCASSLAAGQVWGYTFGSGTRLTVV.

V and J are TRBV3-1 (or the pseudogene TRBV3-2) and TRBJ1-2; 9 bases align to TRBD1. The CDR3 has 14 residues. V shed 4 bases, J shed 0 bases, and the junction held 0 bases outside the gene matches. CDR1 and CDR2 (germline): LGHDT, YNNKEL (reference sequence). The CDR3 nucleotides read TGTGCCAGCAGCCGGACAGGGGCTAACTATGGCTACACCTTC. It codes for CASSRTGANYGYTF.